This TCR beta chain was documented in a study of CD8 T cells in Susac syndrome. At the level of the study: Blood was drawn from patients with Susac syndrome. At that point, they were therapy-naive, on corticosteroids, or on intravenous immunoglobulin alone.

Trimming left V 2 bases short and J 10 bases short, with 11 bases between. Germline V gene sequence: CDR1 SGHAT, CDR2 FQNNGV. The CDR3 runs to 12 residues. Peripheral blood CD8+ and CD4+ T cells were profiled by TCR beta sequencing. Study conclusions and caveats: The CD4+ T cell repertoires in Susac syndrome did not show any clonal expansion.

Random hexamers were used to reverse transcribe an amount of roughly 0.45 to 1 ug RNA. Amplification of TCR beta CDR3 spanned 54 Vbeta and 13 Jbeta via immunoSEQ multiplex PCR. TCRdb re-analysed the immunoSEQ multiplex PCR reads in MiXCR, keeping a single row per CDR3 protein. The top ten hold roughly 0.11% of the sample, which has under 200,000 distinct CDR3 sequences, roughly 92% seen once. In the case of this clonotype: Its specificity is unknown.

The receptor comes from a human donor with Susac syndrome. The sequenced material came from CD4+ T cells from PBMCs. V usage is TRBV11-2 and J usage is TRBJ1-2; the D is unclear. CDR3 protein: CASSLTREVYTF. The CDR3 bases are TGTGCCAGCAGCTTAACTAGGGAGGTCTACACCTTC.